A selection of T cell receptor beta chains follows, all from one sample in a study of shared clonotypes between healthy human individuals. This table comes from immunoSEQ multiplex PCR, and its TCRdb copy is limited to in-frame clones, with some not included. The sample records about 1,900,000 clones, about 95% being singletons. Input material: naive CD8+ T cells sorted from blood. These receptors all stem from a man aged 18-30 years in good health. Each CDR3 is given with its conserved first and last residue. Fields, in order: D gene, clone size, V gene, J gene, CDR3 DNA, CDR3 protein. A D gene is named only where the DNA matches it firmly. Part of the rows lack a size; the others show once, few, many or a class for expanded clones.

>-|-|TRBV6-1|TRBJ2-3
TGTGCCAGCAGTGAAAGGCGAGGGCAGTATTTT
CASSERRGQYF
>-|-|TRBV7-6|TRBJ1-6
TGTGCCAGCAGCTCTGCGGGGGGGGGATTCACTCTTTGCGGTTCACCCCTCCACTTT
CASSSAGGGFTLCGSPLHF
>TRBD1|-|TRBV30|TRBJ1-2
TGTGCCTGGAGTTTGGACAGGGAAGGAAAGTGGGGCTACACCTTC
CAWSLDREGKWGYTF
>-|-|TRBV27|TRBJ2-1
TGTGCCAGCAGGGAACTCCTGGGCTGGGATGAGCAGTTCTTC
CASRELLGWDEQFF
>-|-|TRBV6-1|TRBJ2-7
TGTGCCAGCAGTGACACAGGAACCTACGAGCAGTACTTC
CASSDTGTYEQYF
>TRBD2|-|TRBV6-5|TRBJ2-3
TGTGCCAGCAGTTTGAACCCCGGGACTAGGTACGATACGCAGTATTTT
CASSLNPGTRYDTQYF
>-|-|TRBV19|TRBJ1-5
TGTGCCAGTAGTATCACCAGGGCCTCCAATCAGCCCCAGCATTTT
CASSITRASNQPQHF
>TRBD2|-|TRBV9|TRBJ2-3
TGTGCCAGCAGCGCCGGGACTAGCGGGGATACGCAGTATTTT
CASSAGTSGDTQYF
>-|-|TRBV27|TRBJ2-1
TGTGCCAGCAGTTTGAGGGGGGCTGAGCAGTTCTTC
CASSLRGAEQFF
>TRBD2|-|TRBV14|TRBJ2-1
TGTGCCAGCAGCCAAGGAACTAGCGACTCCTACAATGAGCAGTTCTTC
CASSQGTSDSYNEQFF
>TRBD1|-|TRBV6-5|TRBJ2-7
TGTGCCAGCAGTTACTCCGGACAGGTATACGAGCAGTACTTC
CASSYSGQVYEQYF
>TRBD1|few|TRBV19|TRBJ2-7
TGTGCCAGTAGTCCAGGGACAGGGGCTCTGGACGAGCAGTACTTC
CASSPGTGALDEQYF
>-|-|TRBV6-4|TRBJ1-1
TGTGCCAGCAGTGACTCTGAGGGGAACACTGAAGCTTTCTTT
CASSDSEGNTEAFF
>TRBD1|-|TRBV27|TRBJ1-6
TGTGCCAGCAATGGGGGCGCGGGACAGGGAAATTCACCCCTCCACTTT
CASNGGAGQGNSPLHF
>TRBD1|-|TRBV6-7|TRBJ2-3
TGTGCCAGCAGTCCGACAGGGAAAGATACGCAGTATTTT
CASSPTGKDTQYF
>-|-|TRBV4-1|TRBJ2-7
TGCGCCAGCAGCCAAACTCTGACGACCTACGAGCAGTACTTC
CASSQTLTTYEQYF
>-|-|TRBV29-1|TRBJ1-1
TGCAGCGTTGAGGCAGAAGGTTCAAACACTGAAGCTTTCTTT
CSVEAEGSNTEAFF
>-|once|TRBV4-3|TRBJ2-5
TGCGCCAGCAGCCAAGAGAGAGGAGAGACCCAGTACTTC
CASSQERGETQYF
>-|-|TRBV6-1|TRBJ1-6
TGTGCCAGCAGTGAAGGGTTCCAGATGAATTCACCCCTCCACTTT
CASSEGFQMNSPLHF
>-|once|TRBV18|TRBJ1-1
TGTGCCAGCTCACCACTGGCCGCGGGGCAGCTGGAATACACTGAAGCTTTCTTT
CASSPLAAGQLEYTEAFF
>TRBD2|-|TRBV19|TRBJ2-1
TGTGCCAGTAGGCCAACTAGCGGGGGGTACAATGAGCAGTTCTTC
CASRPTSGGYNEQFF
>-|-|TRBV7-9|TRBJ2-5
TGTGCCAGCAGCTTGGATTACCAAGAGACCCAGTACTTC
CASSLDYQETQYF
>-|-|TRBV29-1|TRBJ1-2
TGCAGCGTTGAAGGGGGCGCCTATGGCTACACCTTC
CSVEGGAYGYTF
>-|-|TRBV7-9|TRBJ1-2
TGTGCCAGCACCTTCACCGGGGGTAACTATGGCTACACCTTC
CASTFTGGNYGYTF
>-|-|TRBV9|TRBJ1-6
TGTGCCAGCAGCGACGGAGGGCTGAATTCACCCCTCCACTTT
CASSDGGLNSPLHF
>-|once|TRBV5-6|TRBJ2-7
TGTGCCAGCAGCAGACAGTCCTACGAGCAGTACTTC
CASSRQSYEQYF
>-|-|TRBV4-1|TRBJ1-6
TGCGCCAGCAGCCAAGCCTACAGTTTGGATTCACCCCTCCACTTT
CASSQAYSLDSPLHF
>-|-|TRBV29-1|TRBJ1-2
TGCAGCGTTGAGATGGGAAGTCTCTATGGCTACACCTTC
CSVEMGSLYGYTF
>TRBD1|-|TRBV19|TRBJ2-7
TGTGCCAGTAGTATGGGGACAGGTCCCTACGAGCAGTACTTC
CASSMGTGPYEQYF
>TRBD2|-|TRBV13|TRBJ2-1
TGTGCCAGCCACCCTAGCGGGGGAGCCTACAATGAGCAGTTCTTC
CASHPSGGAYNEQFF